This TCR beta chain was found in a study of tumor and adjacent non-tumor tissue in lung cancer. Study-wide findings and caveats: In normal lung, the top 100 clones were significantly more dominant than in tumor. TCR diversity was significantly greater in tumor than normal lung tissue.

Remarks on this clonotype: What it binds is unknown. A read error may account for a junction end that differs from germline.

TCRbeta libraries were built with three rounds of nested PCR, modified from ARM-PCR. From the multiplex PCR reads, TCRdb called clonotypes with MiXCR, one entry per CDR3 protein. The profile shows fewer than 120,000 distinct CDR3 sequences, roughly 84% of them singletons. CDR3 length equals 18 residues. CDR1 and CDR2 from the germline V gene are SGHAT and FQNNGV. This sample's RNA came from whole unsorted tissue. Donors were chemotherapy-naive, newly diagnosed lung cancer surgical patients in China, August–November 2014. This receptor was identified in a man in his 70s with non-small cell lung cancer. The sequencing sample was made of lung tumor tissue. The J gene is TRBJ2-1, the V gene TRBV11-2; tentative D call: TRBD2 (6 bases). The CDR3 spells CASSLHMRDWASYNEQFF. DNA for the CDR3: TGTGCCAGTAGCTTACATATGCGGGACTGGGCCTCATACAATGAACAGTTCTTC.